The clone carrying this T cell receptor (beta chain) was observed many times. TCRdb fed the RT-PCR reads into MiXCR, producing one record per CDR3 protein. The sample includes about 200,000 distinct CDR3 sequences, less than 50% of them seen just once. This entry is derived from a study of patients and donors after allogeneic stem cell transplantation. In germline, CDR1 is ENHRY, CDR2 SYGVKD. This CDR3 spans 13 amino acids. Trimming removed 5 bases from V and 5 bases from J, with 9 bases in between. The sequencing input was blood, either unsorted or a sorted T cell fraction (not recorded which). The chain couples TRBV10-3 to TRBJ1-4; D is unresolved. This sequence was found in a human donor who was either an allogeneic HSCT recipient or a stem cell or donor lymphocyte infusion donor (not recorded which). It is not recorded whose cells these are; they may come from a transplant donor. The CDR3 loop is CAISLNRNEKLFF. As DNA, the CDR3 is TGTGCCATCAGTTTGAATAGAAATGAAAAACTGTTTTTT.